The 29 T cell receptor beta chains given below trace back to one sample, sequenced in a study of STAT5B mutations in CD4+ large granular lymphocyte leukemia. Libraries were prepared by immunoSEQ multiplex PCR; TCRdb keeps only in-frame clonotypes and omits some of them. The sample lists more than 25,000 clones, approximately 84% occurring once. The specimen sequenced was CD4+ T cells from blood buffy coats. These receptors originate from a human donor in good health.

A few counts support this clone. The rearrangement joins TRBV7-9 to TRBJ2-1, with D perhaps matching TRBD1 or TRBD2 (6 bases each). Trimming pared 1 base from V and 0 bases from J, leaving 7 bases between. CDR1 is SEHNR, CDR2 FQNEAQ, per germline (reference sequence). The length of the CDR3 is 15 residues. The CDR3 region is CASSLGGASYNEQFF. The CDR3 DNA reads TGTGCCAGCAGCTTAGGGGGGGCCTCCTACAATGAGCAGTTCTTC.

This clone was seen more than once but under ten times. The chain uses TRBV6-5 and TRBJ1-1; no reliable D call. There are 13 residues in the CDR3. V dropped 2 bases and J dropped 1 base, with 5 bases sitting between them. Germline V gene data show CDR1 as MNHEY and CDR2 as SVGAGI. The CDR3 loop reads CASSYTQNTEAFF. DNA for the CDR3: TGTGCCAGCAGTTACACACAGAACACTGAAGCTTTCTTT.

The gene calls are TRBV9 and TRBJ1-2, with unresolved D. The V end was cut by 3 bases, the J end by 5 bases, with 8 bases between. The CDR3 spans 12 residues. CDR1 SGDLS and CDR2 YYNGEE come from the germline V gene. The CDR3: CASSAQDYGYTF. The CDR3 DNA reads TGTGCCAGCAGCGCGCAGGATTATGGCTACACCTTC.

The chain has TRBV25-1 and TRBJ2-2, with 10 positions matching TRBD1. The germline CDR1 and CDR2 sequences are MGHDK and SYGVNS. V was pared by 8 bases and J by 7 bases, with 7 bases of the junction left unmatched. The CDR3 is 14 residues long. The CDR3 region is CASGGTGVGGELFF. CDR3 in DNA: TGTGCCAGCGGGGGGACAGGGGTTGGCGGGGAGCTGTTTTTT.

In this sample, this clone turned up a few times. This chain uses TRBV30 with TRBJ2-2; TRBD1 is a possible D gene (6 bases). V was shortened by 1 base and J by 2 bases, with 8 bases between the two germline ends. Germline V gives CDR1 GTSNPN, CDR2 SVGIG (reference sequence). This CDR3 contains 14 residues. DNA of the CDR3: TGTGCCTGGAGTGCAGGGGCCAACACCGGGGAGCTGTTTTTT. Translated, it gives CAWSAGANTGELFF.

V and J are TRBV11-2 and TRBJ2-3; D remains unclear. The CDR3 contains 14 residues. With 2 bases removed from V and 1 base from J, the gap between germline ends came to 7 bases. Germline V lookup: CDR1 SGHAT, CDR2 FQNNGV. CDR3 region: CASSLIRGTDTQYF. The CDR3 DNA follows: TGTGCCAGCAGCTTAATAAGGGGCACAGATACGCAGTATTTT.

This clone has a handful of counts. The rearrangement uses TRBV18 and TRBJ1-1; no reliable D call. The CDR3 is 12 residues long. From germline, CDR1 is KGHSH and CDR2 LQKENI. Trimming left V 3 bases short and J 4 bases short, with 6 bases between. CDR3 amino acids: CASSPTSTEAFF. In DNA, the CDR3 is TGTGCCAGCTCACCGACGAGCACTGAAGCTTTCTTT.

This clone was seen once. V is TRBV6-1 and J is TRBJ1-5; D remains unclear. This CDR3 is 15 amino acids long. V dropped 5 bases and J dropped 0 bases, with 11 bases sitting between them. Looked up from germline, CDR1 is MNHNS and CDR2 is SASEGT. CDR3 in DNA: TGTGCCAGCAGTCCCCCGCGAGGTAGCAATCAGCCCCAGCATTTT. Protein: CASSPPRGSNQPQHF.

CDR3 amino acids: CASSPTGTAYEQYV. Here the CDR3 DNA reads TGTGCCAGCAGTCCCACGGGGACAGCTTACGAGCAGTACGTC. J is TRBJ2-7 and V is TRBV28; 7 nucleotides align to TRBD1. The CDR3 is 14 amino acids. The junction had 8 bases not matched to a gene; V was cut back by 5 bases and J by 4 bases. Germline V CDR1 and CDR2: MDHEN, SYDVKM.

The chain combines TRBV10-3 with TRBJ1-1; D is unresolved. This CDR3 has 12 amino acids. The germline V gene encodes CDR1 ENHRY and CDR2 SYGVKD. The germline V and J ends were trimmed by 6 bases and 3 bases, with 8 bases remaining between them. DNA for the CDR3: TGTGCCATCAGCGCTGGGGACACTGAAGCTTTCTTT. It is translated as CAISAGDTEAFF.

The CDR3 DNA follows: TGTGCCATAGGAGACAGGGGAGAGACCCAGTACTTC. Residues: CAIGDRGETQYF. V is TRBV10-3 and J is TRBJ2-5; 8 bases align to TRBD1. CDR1 is ENHRY, CDR2 SYGVKD, per germline. The CDR3 is 12 amino acids. The junction had 4 bases not matched to a gene; V was cut back by 9 bases and J by 4 bases.

The J gene is TRBJ1-1, the V gene TRBV14; 7 nucleotides align to TRBD1. J gave up 0 bases and V 4 bases, and 14 bases lay outside the gene matches. Germline assignment: CDR1 SGHDN and CDR2 FVKESK. The CDR3 sequence is 18 residues long. The CDR3 coding sequence is TGTGCCAGCAGCCCCTCAAAGGGGGCGGGAATAATGAACACTGAAGCTTTCTTT. Translation: CASSPSKGAGIMNTEAFF.

This sequence joins TRBV6-1 and TRBJ1-1; 8 nucleotides align to TRBD1. Germline CDR1 and CDR2: MNHNS and SASEGT. The CDR3 is 13 amino acids. V lost 7 bases, J lost 1 base, and 2 bases stayed unmatched. The CDR3 bases are TGTGCCAGCAAGACAGGGGCGAACACTGAAGCTTTCTTT. Translating it yields CASKTGANTEAFF.

The rearrangement joins TRBV12-5 to TRBJ2-3; no clear D. From germline, CDR1 is LGHNT and CDR2 FRNRAP. V gave up 7 bases and J gave up 1 base, with 9 bases separating them. The CDR3 contains 13 residues. Here the CDR3 DNA reads TGTGCTAGTGAGCTCGGGCGCACAGATACGCAGTATTTT. Translated, it gives CASELGRTDTQYF.

V gene TRBV6-5 combines with J gene TRBJ2-2; 7 bases match TRBD1. CDR1 is MNHEY and CDR2 is SVGAGI in the germline V gene. The CDR3 consists of 15 residues. J gave up 0 bases and V 6 bases, and 4 bases lay outside the gene matches. CDR3 nucleotides: TGTGCCAGCAGCGATCAGGGGGCGAACACCGGGGAGCTGTTTTTT. Translation: CASSDQGANTGELFF.

The chain carries TRBV5-4 and TRBJ2-3; D possibly corresponds to TRBD2 (5 bases). V gave up 0 bases and J gave up 6 bases, with 8 bases separating them. The germline V gene encodes CDR1 SGHNT and CDR2 YYREEE (reference sequence). CDR3 length: 13 residues. This CDR3 is CASSLGLPDTQYF. Here the CDR3 DNA reads TGTGCCAGCAGCTTGGGACTACCGGATACGCAGTATTTT.

The chain links TRBV7-9 to TRBJ2-5; 14 bases align to TRBD2. The germline V gene has CDR1 SEHNR and CDR2 FQNEAQ (reference sequence). V gave up 5 bases and J gave up 5 bases; unmatched junction bases: 16. The CDR3 extends over 19 amino acids. This CDR3 reads CASSPPSTGTSGGWETQYF. CDR3 sequence (DNA): TGTGCCAGCAGCCCCCCATCTACGGGGACTAGCGGGGGTTGGGAGACCCAGTACTTC.

The chain recombines TRBV27 with TRBJ1-4, with D unclear. V shed 3 bases and J shed 7 bases, with 15 bases lying between them. The CDR3 is 15 amino acids. CDR1 is MNHEY and CDR2 is SMNVEV in the germline V gene (reference sequence). In nucleotides, the CDR3 is TGTGCCAGCAGTTTCTCGTCCCGCCGCCGTGAAAAACTGTTTTTT. Protein sequence: CASSFSSRRREKLFF.

This chain links TRBV5-6 with TRBJ2-7, with D hard to call. V lost 3 bases and J 2 bases, leaving 12 bases between the germline ends. Germline CDR1 is SGHDT and CDR2 is YYEEEE. The CDR3 covers 14 residues. The CDR3 spells CASSSSTHPYEQYF. CDR3 coding DNA: TGTGCCAGCAGCTCTTCGACTCACCCCTACGAGCAGTACTTC.

The chain employs TRBV27 and TRBJ1-2, with TRBD1 matching over 10 bases. J was trimmed by 7 bases and V by 5 bases; bases with no gene match: 4. The CDR3 has 13 amino acids. CDR1 MNHEY and CDR2 SMNVEV come from the germline V gene (reference sequence). DNA of the CDR3: TGTGCCAGCAGTAACCGGGACAGGGGTGGCTACACCTTC. Protein product: CASSNRDRGGYTF.

The table lists this clone with a few counts. The CDR3 is CAWSVTYIPNQPQHF. CDR3 bases: TGTGCCTGGAGTGTAACCTACATCCCCAATCAGCCCCAGCATTTT. The rearrangement joins TRBV30 to TRBJ1-5; no firm D call. Trimming shortened V by 0 bases and J by 3 bases, and 12 bases separated the two germline ends. The CDR3 has 15 amino acids. CDR1 and CDR2 from the germline V gene are GTSNPN and SVGIG (reference sequence).

The V gene is TRBV4-2, the J gene TRBJ2-5; 11 bases are a match to TRBD2. Germline V gene lookup returns CDR1 LGHNA and CDR2 YNFKEQ. Unmatched junction bases numbered 5, after V lost 1 base and J lost 4 bases. The CDR3 loop spans 16 amino acids. The CDR3 DNA reads TGTGCCAGCAGCCAAGTCGCTAGCGGGGGGAGAGAGACCCAGTACTTC. As protein: CASSQVASGGRETQYF.

In nucleotides, the CDR3 is TGTGCCAGCAGCTCTTGGGGAGCGGCGAACACCGGGGAGCTGTTTTTT. Translation gives CASSSWGAANTGELFF. The chain has TRBV5-4 and TRBJ2-2, with D possibly TRBD2 on 5 matching bases. From germline, CDR1 is SGHNT and CDR2 YYREEE (reference sequence). The CDR3 totals 16 residues. Trimming stripped 3 bases from V and 0 bases from J, with 12 bases between.

V usage is TRBV7-9 and J usage is TRBJ2-1; 7 nucleotides line up with TRBD2. V gave up 7 bases and J gave up 0 bases; unmatched junction bases: 3. The germline V gene has CDR1 SEHNR and CDR2 FQNEAQ (reference sequence). The CDR3 consists of 14 residues. The DNA of the CDR3 is TGTGCCAGCAACGGGGGGATCTCCTACAATGAGCAGTTCTTC. Translation gives CASNGGISYNEQFF.

This clone was observed a handful of times. The gene calls are TRBV5-6 and TRBJ2-3, with D possibly TRBD2 on 6 matching bases. CDR3 length: 16 amino acids. V was trimmed by 1 base and J by 2 bases, leaving 14 bases between them. CDR1 is SGHDT and CDR2 is YYEEEE in the germline V gene. The DNA of the CDR3 is TGTGCCAGCAGCTTGCTTACCGGGAGTCCCACAGATACGCAGTATTTT. Its protein product is CASSLLTGSPTDTQYF.

This clone has just a few counts. V is TRBV10-1 and J is TRBJ2-7; D not resolved. Trimming cost V 8 bases and J 0 bases, with 8 bases left between them. There are 12 residues in the CDR3. CDR1 WNHNN and CDR2 SYGVQD come from the germline V gene (reference sequence). The CDR3 protein is CASGLTSYEQYF. The CDR3 DNA is TGCGCCAGCGGGTTGACCTCCTACGAGCAGTACTTC.

This chain links TRBV6-6 with TRBJ1-4; 10 bases match TRBD1. Germline values: CDR1 MNHNY, CDR2 SVGAGI (reference sequence). The CDR3 loop spans 14 amino acids. V trimming: 6 bases; J trimming: 8 bases; junction bases outside the gene matches: 6. CDR3 nucleotide sequence: TGTGCCAGCAGAAAGACAGGGGGCGAGGAAAAACTGTTTTTT. It yields the protein CASRKTGGEEKLFF.

This rearrangement joins TRBV7-2 to TRBJ1-2; a possible D gene is TRBD1 (5 bases). This CDR3 contains 14 residues. Trimming removed 4 bases from V and 7 bases from J, with 16 bases in between. The germline gives CDR1 SGHTA, CDR2 FQGNSA. The CDR3 coding sequence is TGTGCCAGCAGCTCTCGAGCAGGGAGCTTTGGCTACACCTTC. Its protein is CASSSRAGSFGYTF.

This clone was observed a single time. J is TRBJ1-5 and V is TRBV27, with D maybe TRBD1 (5 bases). V was clipped by 7 bases and J by 9 bases, with 25 bases between them. Germline V gives CDR1 MNHEY, CDR2 SMNVEV (reference sequence). This CDR3 has 16 amino acids. The CDR3 DNA reads as TGTGCCAGCAAAAAGGGAGGGTTGGGGGAGGTGGGGCCCCAGCATTTT. It specifies CASKKGGLGEVGPQHF.